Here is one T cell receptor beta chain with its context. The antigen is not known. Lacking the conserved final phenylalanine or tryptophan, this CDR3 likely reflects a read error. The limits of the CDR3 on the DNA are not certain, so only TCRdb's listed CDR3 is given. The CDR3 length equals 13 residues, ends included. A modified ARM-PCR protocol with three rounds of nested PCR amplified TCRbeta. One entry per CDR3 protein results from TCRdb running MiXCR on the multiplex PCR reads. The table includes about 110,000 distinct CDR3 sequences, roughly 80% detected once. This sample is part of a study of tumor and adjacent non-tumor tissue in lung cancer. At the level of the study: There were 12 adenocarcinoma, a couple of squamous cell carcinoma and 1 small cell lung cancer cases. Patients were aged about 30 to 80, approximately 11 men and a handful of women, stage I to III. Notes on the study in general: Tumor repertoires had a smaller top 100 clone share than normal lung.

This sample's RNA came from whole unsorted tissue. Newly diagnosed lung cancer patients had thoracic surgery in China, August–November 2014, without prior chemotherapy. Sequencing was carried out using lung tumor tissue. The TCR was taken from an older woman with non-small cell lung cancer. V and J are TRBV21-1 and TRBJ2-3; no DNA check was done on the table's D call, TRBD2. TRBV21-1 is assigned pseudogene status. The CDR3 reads CAVRRETGDTQYV.